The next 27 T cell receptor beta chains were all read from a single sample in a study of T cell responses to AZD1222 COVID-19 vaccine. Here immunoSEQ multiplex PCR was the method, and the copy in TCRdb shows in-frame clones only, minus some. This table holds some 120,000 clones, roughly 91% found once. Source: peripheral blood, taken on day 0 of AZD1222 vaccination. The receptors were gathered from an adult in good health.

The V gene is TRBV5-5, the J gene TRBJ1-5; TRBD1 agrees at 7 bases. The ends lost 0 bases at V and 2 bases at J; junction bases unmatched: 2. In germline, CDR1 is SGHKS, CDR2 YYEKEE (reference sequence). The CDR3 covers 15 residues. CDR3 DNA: TGTGCCAGCAGCTTGGCCACAGGGGGCAATCAGCCCCAGCATTTT. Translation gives CASSLATGGNQPQHF.

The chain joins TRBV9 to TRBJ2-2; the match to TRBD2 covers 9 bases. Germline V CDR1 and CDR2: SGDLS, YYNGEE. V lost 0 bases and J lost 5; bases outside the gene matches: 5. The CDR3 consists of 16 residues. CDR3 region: CASSVASRGGTGELFF. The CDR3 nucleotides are TGTGCCAGCAGCGTAGCCTCGCGGGGGGGTACCGGGGAGCTGTTTTTT. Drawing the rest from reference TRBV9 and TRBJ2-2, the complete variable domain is DSGVTQTPKHLITATGQRVTLRCSPRSGDLSVYWYQQSLDQGLQFLIQYYNGEERAKGNILERFSAQQFPDLHSELNLSSLELGDSALYFCASSVASRGGTGELFFGEGSRLTVL.

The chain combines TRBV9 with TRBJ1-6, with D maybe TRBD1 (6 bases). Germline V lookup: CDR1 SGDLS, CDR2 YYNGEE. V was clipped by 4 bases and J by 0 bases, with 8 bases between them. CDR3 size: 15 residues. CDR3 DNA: TGTGCCAGCAGCCCACAGGGCTCCTATAATTCACCCCTCCACTTT. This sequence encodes CASSPQGSYNSPLHF.

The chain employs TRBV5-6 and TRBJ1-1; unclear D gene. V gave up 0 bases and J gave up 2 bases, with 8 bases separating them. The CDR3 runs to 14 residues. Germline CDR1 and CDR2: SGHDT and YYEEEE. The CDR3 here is CASSLGQFNTEAFF. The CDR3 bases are TGTGCCAGCAGCTTGGGCCAATTTAACACTGAAGCTTTCTTT.

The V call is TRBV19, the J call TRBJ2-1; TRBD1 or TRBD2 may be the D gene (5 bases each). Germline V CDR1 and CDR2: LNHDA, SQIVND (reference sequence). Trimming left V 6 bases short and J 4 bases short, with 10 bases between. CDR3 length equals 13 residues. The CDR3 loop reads CASRGTLYNEQFF. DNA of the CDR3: TGTGCCAGTAGGGGGACCCTATACAATGAGCAGTTCTTC.

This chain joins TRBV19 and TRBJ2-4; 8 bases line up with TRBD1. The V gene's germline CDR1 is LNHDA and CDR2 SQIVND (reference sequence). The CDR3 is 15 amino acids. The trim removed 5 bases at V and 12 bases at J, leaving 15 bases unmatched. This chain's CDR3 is CASSPAGLGQGAQYF. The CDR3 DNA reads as TGTGCCAGTAGTCCCGCCGGATTAGGACAGGGAGCTCAGTACTTC.

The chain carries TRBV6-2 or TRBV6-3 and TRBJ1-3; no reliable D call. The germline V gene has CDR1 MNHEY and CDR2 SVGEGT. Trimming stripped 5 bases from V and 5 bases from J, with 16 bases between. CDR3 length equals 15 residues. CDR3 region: CASSPREGGRNTIYF. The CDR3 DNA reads TGTGCCAGCAGTCCCCGTGAAGGAGGGAGAAACACCATATATTTT.

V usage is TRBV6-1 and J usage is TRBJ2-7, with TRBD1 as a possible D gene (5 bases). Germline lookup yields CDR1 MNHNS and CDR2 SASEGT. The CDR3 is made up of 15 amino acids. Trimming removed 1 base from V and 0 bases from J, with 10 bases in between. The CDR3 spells CASSEDTGFSYEQYF. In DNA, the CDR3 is TGTGCCAGCAGTGAAGATACAGGTTTCTCCTACGAGCAGTACTTC.

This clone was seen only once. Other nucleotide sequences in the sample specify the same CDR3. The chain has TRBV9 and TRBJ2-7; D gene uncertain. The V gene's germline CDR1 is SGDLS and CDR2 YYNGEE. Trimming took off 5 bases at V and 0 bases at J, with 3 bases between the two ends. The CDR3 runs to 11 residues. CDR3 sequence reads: CASSSSYEQYF. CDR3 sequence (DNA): TGTGCCAGCAGTAGCTCCTACGAGCAGTACTTC.

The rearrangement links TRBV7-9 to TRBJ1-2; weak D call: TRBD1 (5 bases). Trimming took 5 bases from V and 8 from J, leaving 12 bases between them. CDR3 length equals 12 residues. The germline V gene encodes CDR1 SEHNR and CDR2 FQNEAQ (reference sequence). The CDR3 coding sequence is TGTGCCAGCAGCCTCTCAGGGTCCGGCTACACCTTC. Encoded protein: CASSLSGSGYTF.

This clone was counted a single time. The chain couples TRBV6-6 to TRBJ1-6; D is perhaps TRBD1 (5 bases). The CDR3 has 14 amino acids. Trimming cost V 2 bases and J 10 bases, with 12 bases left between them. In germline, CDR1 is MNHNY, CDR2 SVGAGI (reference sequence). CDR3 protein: CASSYRTMYSPLHF. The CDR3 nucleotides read TGTGCCAGCAGTTACAGGACAATGTACTCACCCCTCCACTTT.

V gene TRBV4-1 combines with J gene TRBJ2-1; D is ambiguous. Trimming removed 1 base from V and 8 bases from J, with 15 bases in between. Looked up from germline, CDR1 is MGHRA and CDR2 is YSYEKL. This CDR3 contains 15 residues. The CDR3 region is CASSQAINGVDEQFF. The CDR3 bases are TGCGCCAGCAGCCAAGCCATAAACGGTGTCGATGAGCAGTTCTTC.

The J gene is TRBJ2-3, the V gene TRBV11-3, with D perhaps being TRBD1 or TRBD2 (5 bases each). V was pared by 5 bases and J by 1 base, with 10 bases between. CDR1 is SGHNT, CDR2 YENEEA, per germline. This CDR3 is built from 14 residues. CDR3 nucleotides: TGTGCCAGCAGCGACACGGGACGCACAGATACGCAGTATTTT. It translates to CASSDTGRTDTQYF.

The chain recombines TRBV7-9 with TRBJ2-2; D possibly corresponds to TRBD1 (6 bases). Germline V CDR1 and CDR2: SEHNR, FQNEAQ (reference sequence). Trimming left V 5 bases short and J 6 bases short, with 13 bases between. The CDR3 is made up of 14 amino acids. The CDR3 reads CASSAQGKAGELFF. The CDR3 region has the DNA TGTGCCAGCAGCGCACAGGGTAAAGCCGGGGAGCTGTTTTTT.

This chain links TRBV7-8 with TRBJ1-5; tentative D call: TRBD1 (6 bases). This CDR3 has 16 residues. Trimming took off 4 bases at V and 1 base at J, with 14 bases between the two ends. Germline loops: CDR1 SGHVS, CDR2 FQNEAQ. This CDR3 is CASSSNRVWSNQPQHF. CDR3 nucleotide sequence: TGTGCCAGCAGCTCCAACAGGGTTTGGAGCAATCAGCCCCAGCATTTT.

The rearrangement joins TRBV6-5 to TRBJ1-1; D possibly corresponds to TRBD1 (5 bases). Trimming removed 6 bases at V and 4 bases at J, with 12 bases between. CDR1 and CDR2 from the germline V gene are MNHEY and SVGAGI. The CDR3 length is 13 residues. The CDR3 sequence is CASSSQGITEAFF. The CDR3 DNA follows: TGTGCCAGCAGCTCCCAGGGTATCACTGAAGCTTTCTTT.

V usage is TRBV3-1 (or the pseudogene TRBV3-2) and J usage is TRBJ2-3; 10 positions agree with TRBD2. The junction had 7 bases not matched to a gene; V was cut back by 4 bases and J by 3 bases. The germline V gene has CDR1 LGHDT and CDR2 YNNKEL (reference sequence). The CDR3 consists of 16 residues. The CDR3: CASSRVGLAITDTQYF. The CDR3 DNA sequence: TGTGCCAGCAGCCGGGTGGGACTAGCGATTACAGATACGCAGTATTTT.

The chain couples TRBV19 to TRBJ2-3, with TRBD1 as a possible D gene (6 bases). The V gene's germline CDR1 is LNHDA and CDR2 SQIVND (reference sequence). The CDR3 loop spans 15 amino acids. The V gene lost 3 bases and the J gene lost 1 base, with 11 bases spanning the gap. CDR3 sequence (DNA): TGTGCCAGTAGTATCCAGGGGACGGGCACAGATACGCAGTATTTT. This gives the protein CASSIQGTGTDTQYF.

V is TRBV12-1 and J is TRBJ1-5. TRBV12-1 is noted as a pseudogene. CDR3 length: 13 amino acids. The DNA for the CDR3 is TGTGCCAGCAGCGAGGGGATCCGTCAGCCCCAGCATTTT. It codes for CASSEGIRQPQHF.

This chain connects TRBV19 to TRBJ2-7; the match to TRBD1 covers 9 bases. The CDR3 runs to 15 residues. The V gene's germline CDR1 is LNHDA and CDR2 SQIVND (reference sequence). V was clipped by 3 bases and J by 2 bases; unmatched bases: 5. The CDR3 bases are TGTGCCAGTAGTATTGGGACAGGGATGACCTACGAGCAGTACTTC. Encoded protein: CASSIGTGMTYEQYF.

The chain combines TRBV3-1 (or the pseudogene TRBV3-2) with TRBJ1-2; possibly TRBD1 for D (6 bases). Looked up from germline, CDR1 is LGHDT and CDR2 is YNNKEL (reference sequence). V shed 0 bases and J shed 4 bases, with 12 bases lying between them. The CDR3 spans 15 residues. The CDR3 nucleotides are TGTGCCAGCAGCCAAGATTCGGCAGGGGCCTATGGCTACACCTTC. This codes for CASSQDSAGAYGYTF.

CDR3 nucleotide sequence: TGTGCCAGCAGCTTGGGCGAGCCGCGGAGCAATCAGCCCCAGCATTTT. Translating it yields CASSLGEPRSNQPQHF. V usage is TRBV5-6 and J usage is TRBJ1-5; D call uncertain. The germline V gene encodes CDR1 SGHDT and CDR2 YYEEEE. With 0 bases removed from V and 1 base from J, the gap between germline ends came to 11 bases. The CDR3 is 16 residues long.

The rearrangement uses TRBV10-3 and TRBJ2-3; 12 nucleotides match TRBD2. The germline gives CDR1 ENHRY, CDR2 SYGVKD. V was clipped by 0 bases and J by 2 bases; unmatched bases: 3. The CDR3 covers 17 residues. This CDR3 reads CAISESLAGGITDTQYF. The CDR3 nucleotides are TGTGCCATCAGTGAGTCGCTAGCGGGGGGGATCACAGATACGCAGTATTTT.

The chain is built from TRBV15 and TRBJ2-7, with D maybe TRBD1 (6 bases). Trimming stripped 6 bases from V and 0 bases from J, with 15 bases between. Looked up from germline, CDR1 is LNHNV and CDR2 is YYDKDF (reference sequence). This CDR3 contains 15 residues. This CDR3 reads CATSRLAGASYEQYF. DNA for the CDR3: TGTGCCACCAGTCGCCTAGCAGGGGCCTCCTACGAGCAGTACTTC.

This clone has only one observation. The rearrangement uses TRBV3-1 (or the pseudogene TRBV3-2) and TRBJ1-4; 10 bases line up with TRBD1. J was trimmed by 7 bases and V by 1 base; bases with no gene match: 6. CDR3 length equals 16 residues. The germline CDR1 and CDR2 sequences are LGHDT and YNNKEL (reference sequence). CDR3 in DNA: TGTGCCAGCAGCCAAGGGGACAGGGGCGGGGGTGAAAAACTGTTTTTT. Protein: CASSQGDRGGGEKLFF.

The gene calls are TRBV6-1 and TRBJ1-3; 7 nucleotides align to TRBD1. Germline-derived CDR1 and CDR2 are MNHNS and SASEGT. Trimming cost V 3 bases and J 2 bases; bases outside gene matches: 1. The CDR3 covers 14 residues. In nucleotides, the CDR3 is TGTGCCAGCAGTGACAGGGGGGCTGGAAACACCATATATTTT. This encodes CASSDRGAGNTIYF.

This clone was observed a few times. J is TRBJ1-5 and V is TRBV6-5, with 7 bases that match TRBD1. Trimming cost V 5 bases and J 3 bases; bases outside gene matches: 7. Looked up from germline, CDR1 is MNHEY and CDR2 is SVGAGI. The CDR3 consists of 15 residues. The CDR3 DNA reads TGTGCCAGCAGTCGGGGGACAGCTTTCAATCAGCCCCAGCATTTT. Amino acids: CASSRGTAFNQPQHF.